The 14 T cell receptor beta chains reported below all come from one sample, sequenced in a study of shared clonotypes between healthy human individuals. Profiled with immunoSEQ multiplex PCR; TCRdb holds only in-frame clones, not every one. Among roughly 600,000 clones, about 98% were seen once, and the ten largest hold 0.3%. The naive CD8 population came from CD45RO-negative cells selected for CCR7, without terminally differentiated effector memory CD45RA+ cells. Sequencing was carried out using naive CD8+ T cells sorted from blood. Every receptor here comes from a man aged 30 to 45 in good health.

The rearrangement links TRBV27 to TRBJ2-7; D is possibly TRBD1 (8 bases). Germline V gene lookup returns CDR1 MNHEY and CDR2 SMNVEV (reference sequence). CDR3 size: 16 residues. V was cut by 3 bases and J by 3 bases, with 18 bases left in between. CDR3 sequence: CASSFTGGDVVYEQYF. The CDR3 bases are TGTGCCAGCAGTTTTACAGGGGGGGATGTGGTCTACGAGCAGTACTTC.

The rearrangement joins TRBV7-8 to TRBJ2-1; 13 bases align to TRBD2. The CDR3 sequence is 16 residues long. Looked up from germline, CDR1 is SGHVS and CDR2 is FQNEAQ. Losses at the gene ends were 5 bases for V and 6 bases for J; bases not matched to a gene: 7. The CDR3 nucleotides are TGTGCCAGCAGCCCTCGGACTAGCGGGAGTCGCAATGAGCAGTTCTTC. Encoded protein: CASSPRTSGSRNEQFF.

This chain uses TRBV6-5 with TRBJ2-5; 9 nucleotides line up with TRBD2. The CDR3 has 13 amino acids. Germline CDR1 MNHEY, CDR2 SVGAGI. V lost 11 bases to trimming and J lost 0 bases; unmatched junction nucleotides: 4. CDR3 residues: CAVGLANQETQYF. In nucleotides, the CDR3 is TGTGCCGTCGGACTAGCGAACCAAGAGACCCAGTACTTC.

The CDR3 sequence: CSVNGGTGGYEQYF. Written as DNA, the CDR3 is TGCAGCGTTAATGGGGGGACAGGGGGCTACGAGCAGTACTTC. The genes are TRBV29-1 and TRBJ2-7; 11 nucleotides line up with TRBD1. The V segment lost 5 bases and the J segment 3 bases; nucleotides outside the gene matches: 6. Looked up from germline, CDR1 is SQVTM and CDR2 is ANQGSEA. The CDR3 runs 14 residues.

The V gene is TRBV28, the J gene TRBJ2-5, with TRBD2 as a possible D gene (5 bases). Trimming removed 1 base at V and 5 bases at J, with 11 bases between. Germline CDR1 MDHEN, CDR2 SYDVKM. This CDR3 has 14 residues. Here the CDR3 reads CASSLLRALETQYF. CDR3 DNA sequence: TGTGCCAGCAGTTTATTGAGGGCGCTGGAGACCCAGTACTTC.

The V call is TRBV29-1, the J call TRBJ2-5; D remains unclear. Germline V gives CDR1 SQVTM, CDR2 ANQGSEA. The V end lost 4 bases, the J end lost 2 bases, and 11 bases lay between the germline ends. CDR3 length equals 13 residues. Here the CDR3 reads CSVVRDLQETQYF. In DNA, the CDR3 is TGCAGCGTTGTCCGAGACTTGCAAGAGACCCAGTACTTC. The full variable domain, in which reference TRBV29-1 and TRBJ2-5 provide the parts outside the CDR3, is SAVISQKPSRDICQRGTSLTIQCQVDSQVTMMFWYRQQPGQSLTLIATANQGSEATYESGFVIDKFPISRPNLTFSTLTVSNMSPEDSSIYLCSVVRDLQETQYFGPGTRLLVL.

The chain recombines TRBV29-1 with TRBJ2-3, with TRBD2 matching 11 bases. Per the germline V gene, CDR1 is SQVTM and CDR2 is ANQGSEA. J was trimmed by 5 bases and V by 7 bases; bases with no gene match: 11. The CDR3 loop spans 15 amino acids. The CDR3: CSGKIAGGPGDTQYF. In nucleotides, the CDR3 is TGCAGCGGGAAAATAGCGGGAGGGCCGGGAGATACGCAGTATTTT.

J is TRBJ1-1 and V is TRBV12-5; D may be TRBD1 (6 bases). V lost 0 bases and J 4 bases, leaving 24 bases between the germline ends. Looked up from germline, CDR1 is LGHNT and CDR2 is FRNRAP. This CDR3 is built from 19 residues. The DNA for the CDR3 is TGTGCTAGTGGTTTGGTACTGGATGTATGGGCAGGGGAGAGCACTGAAGCTTTCTTT. This encodes CASGLVLDVWAGESTEAFF.

CDR3 protein: CASSPETGFGNTIYF. Here the CDR3 DNA reads TGTGCCAGCTCACCGGAAACAGGGTTTGGAAACACCATATATTTT. This chain links TRBV18 with TRBJ1-3; D perhaps matches TRBD1 (6 bases). This CDR3 is 15 amino acids long. Germline V CDR1 and CDR2: KGHSH, LQKENI. Trimming stripped 3 bases from V and 3 bases from J, with 12 bases between.

The V and J genes are TRBV11-2 and TRBJ2-1; D is ambiguous. Deletions cut 5 bases from V and 8 bases from J, with 7 bases between. The CDR3 totals 11 residues. Germline values: CDR1 SGHAT, CDR2 FQNNGV. This CDR3 is CASSLPDEQFF. As DNA, the CDR3 is TGTGCCAGCAGCCTTCCCGATGAGCAGTTCTTC.

The rearrangement uses TRBV13 and TRBJ2-7; 12 bases line up with TRBD2. Germline CDR1 and CDR2: PRHDT and FYEKMQ (reference sequence). V gave up 0 bases and J gave up 2 bases; unmatched junction bases: 5. The CDR3 has 17 amino acids. CDR3 nucleotide sequence: TGTGCCAGCAGCTTAGGGCTAGCGGGAGGGCCAGCCTACGAGCAGTACTTC. This codes for CASSLGLAGGPAYEQYF.

The V gene is TRBV4-3, the J gene TRBJ2-1, with D tentatively TRBD1 (6 bases). CDR1 and CDR2 (germline): LGHNA, YSLEER. The CDR3 totals 14 residues. V was clipped by 3 bases and J by 8 bases, with 14 bases between them. The DNA for the CDR3 is TGCGCCAGCAGCCACGGACAGCCGGGGTATGAGCAGTTCTTC. Translation: CASSHGQPGYEQFF.

With respect to this clone: This same CDR3 is encoded by further DNA sequences in the sample. The CDR3 bases are TGTGCCAGCAGTTCCCTGGGCAGCTATGGCTACACCTTC. It yields the protein CASSSLGSYGYTF. The chain is built from TRBV27 and TRBJ1-2; D not certain. The germline CDR1 and CDR2 sequences are MNHEY and SMNVEV (reference sequence). CDR3 length equals 13 residues. Trimming removed 4 bases at V and 4 bases at J, with 10 bases between.

The chain uses TRBV27 and TRBJ2-1; the D is unclear. This CDR3 contains 15 residues. The germline V and J ends were trimmed by 0 bases and 4 bases, with 10 bases remaining between them. Germline CDR1 MNHEY, CDR2 SMNVEV (reference sequence). CDR3 nucleotide sequence: TGTGCCAGCAGTTTATCGAAGGGTGGTTACAATGAGCAGTTCTTC. This encodes CASSLSKGGYNEQFF.